This TCR beta chain derives from a study of early T cells in non-severe SARS-CoV-2 infection. Study in general: Unsorted whole-blood RNA was sequenced in bulk, leaving chains unpaired.

Trimming removed 2 bases at V and 0 bases at J, with 9 bases between. The CDR3 is 15 residues long. The germline V gene has CDR1 MGHDK and CDR2 SYGVNS. A single record per CDR3 protein comes from TCRdb applying MiXCR to the 5' RACE reads. Among approximately 74,000 distinct CDR3 sequences listed, 11% to 15% were seen once. The chain uses TRBV25-1 and TRBJ2-3, with D possibly TRBD2 on 6 matching bases. The specimen sequenced was whole blood. The receptor's source is an adult who was a healthcare worker with PCR-confirmed SARS-CoV-2 infection or an uninfected control (not recorded which). Here the CDR3 DNA reads TGTGCCAGCAGTGAAAGCGGGTCTAGCACAGATACGCAGTATTTT. Protein product: CASSESGSSTDTQYF.